The 2 T cell receptor beta chains presented below share a single source sample, sequenced in a study of T cell repertoires in cytomegalovirus infection. A single record per CDR3 protein comes from TCRdb applying MiXCR to the reads. The sample records around 450,000 distinct CDR3 sequences, roughly 30% being singletons. The sequencing sample was made of PBMCs. These receptors originate from a human donor in good health (CMV status not recorded). Some clones in this sample may be carry-over from other donors' samples.

The sample holds one count of this clonotype. This chain connects TRBV4-3 to TRBJ1-3; D might be TRBD1 (5 bases). This CDR3 contains 17 residues. From germline, CDR1 is LGHNA and CDR2 YSLEER. The V end was cut by 0 bases, the J end by 0 bases, with 12 bases between. CDR3 in amino acids: CASSQDLGAFSGNTIYF. CDR3 in DNA: TGCGCCAGCAGCCAAGATTTAGGGGCGTTCTCTGGAAACACCATATATTTT.

A word on this clonotype: With a much larger clone just one base away, this may be a read error. The V and J genes are TRBV5-4 and TRBJ2-1; tentatively, D is TRBD2 (6 bases). Germline V gene sequence: CDR1 SGHNT, CDR2 YYREEE (reference sequence). This CDR3 has 15 amino acids. In DNA form, the CDR3 reads TGTGCCAGCAGCATTCCCGGGACTTCCCACAATAAGCAGTTCTTC. Its protein product is CASSIPGTSHNKQFF.